This T cell receptor (beta chain) was captured in a study of blood T cell repertoires in COVID-19. Clones were read by immunoSEQ multiplex PCR, and TCRdb kept only the in-frame ones, dropping some. The data show about 280,000 clones, roughly 85% seen once. The CDR3 totals 18 residues. Trimming removed 1 base from V and 1 base from J; junction bases left unmatched: 5. The germline gives CDR1 MNHEY, CDR2 SMNVEV (reference sequence). The TCR comes from a woman aged 45 to 65 who had recovered from COVID-19. Sequenced sample: peripheral blood. The chain has TRBV27 and TRBJ2-3; 13 bases are shared with TRBD2. The CDR3 loop reads CASSLFGLAGAGTDTQYF. CDR3 nucleotides: TGTGCCAGCAGTTTATTCGGACTAGCGGGGGCCGGCACAGATACGCAGTATTTT.